Listed below are T cell receptor beta chains from one sample, sequenced in a study of blood T cell repertoires in COVID-19. The repertoire was sequenced with immunoSEQ multiplex PCR; TCRdb's copy has only in-frame clones and lacks some. The data contain a few hundred thousand clones, roughly 86% of them singletons. Sequenced input: peripheral blood. These receptors came from a human donor in a cohort sampled during active COVID-19. CDR3s include the opening cysteine and the closing phenylalanine or tryptophan. A D gene is named only where the DNA matches it firmly. Expanded clones are given a class, and other clones once, few, many or no size at all.

.	.	TRBV5-1	TRBJ2-3	16	TGCGCCAGCAGCTTGGCCCGTAGTTCTAGCACAGATACGCAGTATTTT	CASSLARSSSTDTQYF
.	TRBD1	TRBV15	TRBJ2-3	15	TGTGCCACCAGCGTAGAACAGGGGGCTGCCGATACGCAGTATTTT	CATSVEQGAADTQYF
.	TRBD1	TRBV7-9	TRBJ2-1	15	TGTGCCAGCAGCTACGGGACAGGGATGTACAATGAGCAGTTCTTC	CASSYGTGMYNEQFF
once	TRBD2	TRBV10-3	TRBJ2-3	20	TGTGCCATCAGTGGGGCTACTAGGTCGGGGGGTGATGGGGCGAAGGATACGCAGTATTTT	CAISGATRSGGDGAKDTQYF
few	.	TRBV29-1	TRBJ1-1	13	TGCAGCGTTGATTGGGGGGGTAACACTGAAGCTTTCTTT	CSVDWGGNTEAFF
.	TRBD1	TRBV6-5	TRBJ2-2	14	TGTGCCAGCAGGCTACAGGGGGCAAGCGGGGAGCTGTTTTTT	CASRLQGASGELFF
.	TRBD2	TRBV10-3	TRBJ2-3	15	TGTGCCATCAGGAGCGGGGGCCTAGTCGCAGATACGCAGTATTTT	CAIRSGGLVADTQYF
.	.	TRBV5-5	TRBJ1-2	15	TGTGCCAGCAGCTTGAGGAGGGCCCTTACTTATGGCTACACCTTC	CASSLRRALTYGYTF
.	.	TRBV6-1	TRBJ2-6	16	TGTGCCAGCAGTGACCCCCGCAGGTCTGGGGCCAACGTCCTGACTTTC	CASSDPRRSGANVLTF
.	.	TRBV6-5	TRBJ2-3	15	TGTGCCAGCAGTTCCCATTCTGAGCTCGGAGATACGCAGTATTTT	CASSSHSELGDTQYF
.	TRBD1	TRBV5-5	TRBJ1-3	17	TGTGCCAGCAGCTTTCTCCGGGACAGGGACTCTGGAAACACCATATATTTT	CASSFLRDRDSGNTIYF
.	TRBD2	TRBV3-1/TRBV3-2	TRBJ2-1	17	TGTGCCAGCAGCCAAGGGGGTCTAGCGGGGTCCTACAATGAGCAGTTCTTC	CASSQGGLAGSYNEQFF
.	.	TRBV5-1	TRBJ2-5	12	TGCGCCAGCAGCTTGGTGAGGGAGACCCAGTACTTC	CASSLVRETQYF
once	.	TRBV9	TRBJ2-2	12	TGTGCCAGCAGCGCCTATACCGGGGAGCTGTTTTTT	CASSAYTGELFF
.	TRBD2	TRBV28	TRBJ2-7	16	TGTGCCAGCAGTTCCCCGGGGGGGATCGATTTCTACGAGCAGTACTTC	CASSSPGGIDFYEQYF
.	TRBD1	TRBV15	TRBJ2-7	17	TGTGCCACCAGCGCCCAACCGGGGGGACAGGGGGCTGGAGAGCAGTACTTC	CATSAQPGGQGAGEQYF
.	TRBD2	TRBV7-9	TRBJ2-2	15	TGTGCCAGCAGCTTCGGGACTACGAACACCGGGGAGCTGTTTTTT	CASSFGTTNTGELFF
.	.	TRBV7-3	TRBJ2-2	16	TGTGCCAGCAGCTTAACTAGCGGCGCGAACACCGGGGAGCTGTTTTTT	CASSLTSGANTGELFF
.	.	TRBV24-1	TRBJ1-4	12	TGTGCCACCAAAACAGCTAATGAAAAACTGTTTTTT	CATKTANEKLFF
.	TRBD1	TRBV10-3	TRBJ2-5	12	TGTGCCTCGACAGGGAACCAAGAGACCCAGTACTTC	CASTGNQETQYF
.	.	TRBV5-4	TRBJ2-7	13	TGTGCCAGCAGCTCCAGGGTGGAGGGCGAGCAGTACTTC	CASSSRVEGEQYF
.	TRBD2	TRBV18	TRBJ2-7	15	TGTGCCAGCTCACCGGTTGCGGGAGGGCCGAGGGAGCAGTACTTC	CASSPVAGGPREQYF
.	.	TRBV5-6	TRBJ1-1	14	TGTGCCAGCAGCTACTTAGGAGTCGGCACTGAAGCTTTCTTT	CASSYLGVGTEAFF
.	.	TRBV20-1	TRBJ2-1	17	TGCAGTGCTAGTGGTTCATTCGTAGCGGAGTCCTACAATGAGCAGTTCTTC	CSASGSFVAESYNEQFF
.	.	TRBV19	TRBJ2-2	13	TGTGCCAGTAGAGGATTAGCGGACGGGGAGCTGTTTTTT	CASRGLADGELFF
.	TRBD1	TRBV5-1	TRBJ2-7	15	TGCGCCAGCAGCGGGGGACAGAGAAACATCGACGAGCAGTACTTC	CASSGGQRNIDEQYF
.	.	TRBV6-5	TRBJ1-2	14	TGTGCCAGCAGTCGGGGGGGACCAATCTATGGCTACACCTTC	CASSRGGPIYGYTF
.	TRBD2	TRBV19	TRBJ2-1	15	TGTGCCAGTAGTGTGAGGCGGGGGGGCCACAATGAGCAGTTCTTC	CASSVRRGGHNEQFF
once	TRBD1	TRBV11-2	TRBJ2-2	15	TGTGCCAGCAGCTTGACAGGGGGCGCCGGCGGGGAGCTGTTTTTT	CASSLTGGAGGELFF
.	TRBD2	TRBV6-5	TRBJ2-1	15	TGTGCCAGCAGTTACGGGGTAGCGGGGGACGGTGAGCAGTTCTTC	CASSYGVAGDGEQFF
.	TRBD2	TRBV6-5	TRBJ2-5	14	TGTGCCAGCACCGCTAGCGGGGGTCGAGAGACCCAGTACTTC	CASTASGGRETQYF
.	TRBD2	TRBV2	TRBJ2-3	15	TGTGCCAGCAGTGAACTAGCGGGAGGGTCAGATACGCAGTATTTT	CASSELAGGSDTQYF
.	.	TRBV30	TRBJ1-2	15	TGTGCCTGGAGTGCCTCTCCCGGGACACTCAGAGGCTACACCTTC	CAWSASPGTLRGYTF
.	.	TRBV19	TRBJ1-6	14	TGTGCCAGTAGTATGCGCTCCTATAATTCACCCCTCCACTTT	CASSMRSYNSPLHF
few	TRBD2	TRBV12-5	TRBJ2-1	13	TGTGCTAGTGGTCCAACTAGCGGCAATGAGCAGTTCTTC	CASGPTSGNEQFF
.	TRBD2	TRBV15	TRBJ2-1	13	TGTGCCACCTCTGGACTAGACGACAATGAGCAGTTCTTC	CATSGLDDNEQFF
.	.	TRBV27	TRBJ2-1	17	TGTGCCAGCAGTTCTCTGACAGTTGGCCACTCCTACAATGAGCAGTTCTTC	CASSSLTVGHSYNEQFF
once	TRBD1	TRBV4-1	TRBJ1-1	15	TGCGCCAGCAGCCAAACCACAGGGGGCCTTACTGAAGCTTTCTTT	CASSQTTGGLTEAFF
few	TRBD2	TRBV18	TRBJ2-2	15	TGTGCCAGCTCACAGACTAGCGGGAGCATCGGGGAGCTGTTTTTT	CASSQTSGSIGELFF
.	TRBD2	TRBV11-3	TRBJ2-1	15	TGTGCCAGCAGCTCGGGACTAGCGGCCAGGAATGAGCAGTTCTTC	CASSSGLAARNEQFF
.	.	TRBV6-5	TRBJ1-1	14	TGTGCCAGCAAGTTTGAGGAGATGAACACTGAAGCTTTCTTT	CASKFEEMNTEAFF